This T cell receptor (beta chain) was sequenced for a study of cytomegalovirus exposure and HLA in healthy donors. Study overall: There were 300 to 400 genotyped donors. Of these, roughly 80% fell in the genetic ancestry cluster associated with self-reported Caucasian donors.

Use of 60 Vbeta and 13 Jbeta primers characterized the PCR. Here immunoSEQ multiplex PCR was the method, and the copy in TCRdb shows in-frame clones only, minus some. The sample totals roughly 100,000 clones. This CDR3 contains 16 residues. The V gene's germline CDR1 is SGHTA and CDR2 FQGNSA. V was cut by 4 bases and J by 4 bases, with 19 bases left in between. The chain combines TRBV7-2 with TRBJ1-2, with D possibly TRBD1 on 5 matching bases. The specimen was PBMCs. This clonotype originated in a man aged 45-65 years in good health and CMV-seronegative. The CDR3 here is CASSSPPGGGFYGYTF. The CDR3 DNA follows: TGTGCCAGCAGCTCCCCGCCCGGGGGAGGGTTCTATGGCTACACCTTC. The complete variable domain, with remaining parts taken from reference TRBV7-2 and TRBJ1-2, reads GAGVSQSPSNKVTEKGKDVELRCDPISGHTALYWYRQSLGQGLEFLIYFQGNSAPDKSGLPSDRFSAERTGGSVSTLTIQRTQQEDSAVYLCASSSPPGGGFYGYTFGSGTRLTVV.